The 27 T cell receptor beta chains below come from one sample, sequenced in a study of CD4 T cells in relation to SARS-CoV-2 and coronaviruses. Some clones are missing from TCRdb's copy, which holds only in-frame ones; the method was immunoSEQ multiplex PCR. Of under 70,000 clones listed, more than 80% are singletons. The unexposed donors gave CD4+ T cells in about 2011-2018, prior to COVID-19. Sequencing was carried out using memory CD4+ T cells from PBMCs. The receptor source for this set is a human donor in good health.

This clone was seen a handful of times. The rearrangement uses TRBV4-1 and TRBJ1-3, with D unresolved. V gave up 4 bases and J gave up 0 bases, with 10 bases separating them. Germline V CDR1 and CDR2: MGHRA, YSYEKL. The CDR3 contains 15 residues. The CDR3 coding sequence is TGCGCCAGCAGCCTCGGTCCAAGCTCTGGAAACACCATATATTTT. It yields the protein CASSLGPSSGNTIYF.

This chain connects TRBV28 to TRBJ2-1; 11 bases are a match to TRBD2. Germline assignment: CDR1 MDHEN and CDR2 SYDVKM. V lost 6 bases to trimming and J lost 5 bases; unmatched junction nucleotides: 6. There are 15 residues in the CDR3. CDR3 loop: CASSLSGRAHNEQFF. For the CDR3, the DNA is TGTGCCAGCAGCCTTAGCGGGAGGGCCCACAATGAGCAGTTCTTC.

The chain employs TRBV24-1 and TRBJ2-1, with 8 positions matching TRBD2. Germline trimming cut 4 bases from V and 5 bases from J; bases unmatched to any gene: 12. In germline, CDR1 is KGHDR, CDR2 SFDVKD. This CDR3 spans 17 amino acids. The CDR3 sequence is CATSDRPKAGVHNEQFF. The CDR3 DNA is TGTGCCACCAGTGACCGTCCAAAAGCGGGAGTCCACAATGAGCAGTTCTTC.

The J gene is TRBJ1-4, the V gene TRBV30, with D possibly matching TRBD1 (6 bases). Germline CDR1 GTSNPN, CDR2 SVGIG (reference sequence). This CDR3 is built from 15 residues. Trimming stripped 1 base from V and 4 bases from J, with 13 bases between. CDR3 sequence reads: CAWSAGAGSNEKLFF. DNA for the CDR3: TGTGCCTGGAGTGCGGGGGCGGGCAGTAATGAAAAACTGTTTTTT.

The J gene is TRBJ1-1, the V gene TRBV6-4; maybe TRBD1 (5 bases). Looked up from germline, CDR1 is MRHNA and CDR2 is SNTAGT. Trimming pared 6 bases from V and 1 base from J, leaving 12 bases between. The CDR3 contains 14 residues. CDR3 amino acids: CASRGEQENTEAFF. The CDR3 nucleotides read TGTGCCAGCAGGGGAGAACAGGAGAACACTGAAGCTTTCTTT.

This clone appeared a few times. This rearrangement joins TRBV5-4 to TRBJ2-5; possibly TRBD2 for D (5 bases). V lost 2 bases and J lost 3, with 20 bases in between. The germline gives CDR1 SGHNT, CDR2 YYREEE (reference sequence). The length of the CDR3 is 17 residues. The DNA for the CDR3 is TGTGCCAGCAGCTTCGAGACACTAGTAGGTGGAAAAGAGACCCAGTACTTC. Protein sequence: CASSFETLVGGKETQYF.

The V call is TRBV27, the J call TRBJ2-7; 12 bases match TRBD1. Unmatched junction bases numbered 9, after V lost 5 bases and J lost 7 bases. The CDR3 contains 15 residues. From germline, CDR1 is MNHEY and CDR2 SMNVEV (reference sequence). Here the CDR3 DNA reads TGTGCCAGCAGTCACTCTAGGGACAGGGGGCTTGAGCAGTACTTC. This gives the protein CASSHSRDRGLEQYF.

The CDR3 loop reads CASTWPGTYGYTF. The CDR3 DNA sequence: TGTGCCAGTACCTGGCCCGGGACCTATGGCTACACCTTC. The J gene is TRBJ1-2, the V gene TRBV19, with D possibly matching TRBD1 (5 bases). V was trimmed by 7 bases and J by 4 bases, leaving 13 bases between them. Germline V gene lookup returns CDR1 LNHDA and CDR2 SQIVND (reference sequence). The CDR3 has 13 residues.

This clone has only one observation. The rearrangement uses TRBV13 and TRBJ2-2; 12 positions agree with TRBD2. The CDR3 runs 16 residues. Germline trimming cut 1 base from V and 5 bases from J; bases unmatched to any gene: 2. Looked up from germline, CDR1 is PRHDT and CDR2 is FYEKMQ (reference sequence). The CDR3 DNA is TGTGCCAGCAGCTTAGAGGGACTAGCGGGTACCGGGGAGCTGTTTTTT. Its protein product is CASSLEGLAGTGELFF.

The chain has TRBV3-1 (or the pseudogene TRBV3-2) and TRBJ2-5; D unclear. From germline, CDR1 is LGHDT and CDR2 YNNKEL (reference sequence). V lost 4 bases and J lost 5, with 5 bases in between. CDR3 length equals 11 residues. CDR3 sequence reads: CASSLTETQYF. In nucleotides, the CDR3 is TGTGCCAGCAGCCTCACGGAGACCCAGTACTTC.

The chain recombines TRBV28 with TRBJ1-5, with D possibly TRBD1 on 5 matching bases. With 2 bases removed from V and 11 bases from J, the gap between germline ends came to 7 bases. CDR1 is MDHEN and CDR2 is SYDVKM in the germline V gene. The CDR3 extends over 11 amino acids. CDR3 in amino acids: CASSLQGAQHF. The CDR3 bases are TGTGCCAGCAGTTTACAGGGAGCCCAGCATTTT.

The chain has TRBV10-1 and TRBJ2-3, with 8 bases matching TRBD2. The CDR3 is 13 residues long. The V and J ends lost 0 bases and 8 bases, in that order; junction bases with no gene match: 1. Germline CDR1 WNHNN, CDR2 SYGVQD (reference sequence). The CDR3 DNA reads TGCGCCAGCAGTGAGTCCCTAGCGGGTACGCAGTATTTT. It is translated as CASSESLAGTQYF.

This sequence joins TRBV28 and TRBJ2-7; 7 bases map to TRBD2. V was pared by 4 bases and J by 4 bases, with 13 bases of the junction left unmatched. Germline CDR1 reads MDHEN; CDR2 reads SYDVKM. The CDR3 extends over 16 amino acids. The CDR3 DNA sequence: TGTGCCAGCAGTTATGAAGGCCGGACTAGTTTATACGAGCAGTACTTC. This translates into CASSYEGRTSLYEQYF.

This clone was counted only a few times. V is TRBV30 and J is TRBJ1-3, with unresolved D. Trimming took off 0 bases at V and 0 bases at J, with 9 bases between the two ends. The germline gives CDR1 GTSNPN, CDR2 SVGIG (reference sequence). This CDR3 is 15 amino acids long. The CDR3 DNA reads as TGTGCCTGGAGTGTAGGAACCGACTCTGGAAACACCATATATTTT. As protein: CAWSVGTDSGNTIYF.

The chain employs TRBV28 and TRBJ2-7, with 10 positions matching TRBD1. The germline gives CDR1 MDHEN, CDR2 SYDVKM. The junction had 7 bases not matched to a gene; V was cut back by 4 bases and J by 4 bases. The length of the CDR3 is 15 residues. The CDR3 nucleotides read TGTGCCAGCAGTTCCAATCGGGACAGGGGTTACGAGCAGTACTTC. Translating gives CASSSNRDRGYEQYF.

The genes are TRBV29-1 and TRBJ2-1; 8 bases are a match to TRBD2. The V gene's germline CDR1 is SQVTM and CDR2 ANQGSEA. CDR3 length equals 12 residues. The J segment lost 4 bases and the V segment lost 7 bases, leaving 3 bases of the junction unmatched. CDR3 sequence reads: CSGASGYNEQFF. As DNA, the CDR3 is TGCAGCGGAGCTAGCGGGTACAATGAGCAGTTCTTC.

Only a few counts were recorded for this clone. The chain is built from TRBV27 and TRBJ2-7; 11 bases line up with TRBD2. The CDR3 covers 17 residues. Looked up from germline, CDR1 is MNHEY and CDR2 is SMNVEV (reference sequence). J was trimmed by 2 bases and V by 4 bases; bases with no gene match: 10. CDR3 amino acids: CASSSGTSGHKTYEQYF. The CDR3 nucleotides read TGTGCCAGCAGTTCCGGGACTAGCGGACACAAAACCTACGAGCAGTACTTC.

V usage is TRBV10-2 and J usage is TRBJ2-1; no definite D call. Germline V CDR1 and CDR2: WSHSY, SAAADI. The CDR3 extends over 12 amino acids. With 2 bases removed from V and 4 bases from J, the gap between germline ends came to 3 bases. In DNA form, the CDR3 reads TGCGCCAGCAGTGAGGTGTACAATGAGCAGTTCTTC. Encoded protein: CASSEVYNEQFF.

The chain couples TRBV19 to TRBJ2-2, with D hard to call. There are 13 residues in the CDR3. The ends were cut back, 10 bases at V and 2 bases at J, with 11 bases in the middle. Germline CDR1 reads LNHDA; CDR2 reads SQIVND (reference sequence). The CDR3 loop is CATANPNTGELFF. The CDR3 DNA reads TGTGCCACCGCAAATCCAAACACCGGGGAGCTGTTTTTT.

CDR3 sequence: CASSLVSSGRRGDTQYF. The CDR3 region has the DNA TGCGCCAGCAGCTTGGTGTCTAGCGGGAGAAGAGGAGATACGCAGTATTTT. The chain carries TRBV5-1 and TRBJ2-3, with 10 bases fitting TRBD2. The CDR3 covers 17 residues. After removal of 0 bases from V and 5 bases from J, the junction contained 9 bases not matched to a gene. Germline-derived CDR1 and CDR2 are SGHRS and YFSETQ.

This chain joins TRBV15 and TRBJ2-1; 9 nucleotides match TRBD1. Germline V CDR1 and CDR2: LNHNV, YYDKDF (reference sequence). The CDR3 has 18 amino acids. J gave up 4 bases and V 3 bases, and 13 bases lay outside the gene matches. CDR3 sequence: CATSRRGGQGVGYNEQFF. CDR3 sequence (DNA): TGTGCCACCAGCAGGAGAGGGGGACAGGGTGTAGGGTACAATGAGCAGTTCTTC. The full variable domain, its missing parts supplied by reference TRBV15 and TRBJ2-1, is DAMVIQNPRYQVTQFGKPVTLSCSQTLNHNVMYWYQQKSSQAPKLLFHYYDKDFNNEADTPDNFQSRRPNTSFCFLDIRSPGLGDTAMYLCATSRRGGQGVGYNEQFFGPGTRLTVL.

This chain connects TRBV4-2 to TRBJ2-3; TRBD1 aligns across 8 bases. Germline trimming cut 4 bases from V and 4 bases from J; bases unmatched to any gene: 7. CDR1 is LGHNA, CDR2 YNFKEQ, per germline. There are 15 residues in the CDR3. CDR3 loop: CASSPRGPDADTQYF. The CDR3 DNA reads TGTGCCAGCAGCCCCAGGGGGCCAGACGCAGATACGCAGTATTTT.

This chain joins TRBV3-1 (or the pseudogene TRBV3-2) and TRBJ1-2; possible D gene TRBD1, 6 bases. The CDR3 has 15 residues. Trimming removed 1 base at V and 6 bases at J, with 15 bases between. The V gene's germline CDR1 is LGHDT and CDR2 YNNKEL (reference sequence). The CDR3 nucleotides read TGTGCCAGCAGCCAAGGGGGGGGCAACCAGAATGGCTACACCTTC. This gives the protein CASSQGGGNQNGYTF.

This clone was seen only a few times. This chain connects TRBV10-1 to TRBJ2-4, with 11 bases that match TRBD2. The CDR3 runs to 16 residues. The trim removed 1 base at V and 2 bases at J, leaving 1 base unmatched. Germline V lookup: CDR1 WNHNN, CDR2 SYGVQD (reference sequence). CDR3 in amino acids: CASSELAGGPKNIQYF. The CDR3 DNA reads as TGCGCCAGCAGTGAGTTAGCGGGAGGGCCCAAAAACATTCAGTACTTC.

This chain uses TRBV9 with TRBJ1-5; 8 nucleotides match TRBD1. V shed 0 bases, J shed 6 bases, and the junction held 14 bases outside the gene matches. The CDR3 is 18 amino acids. Per germline, CDR1 SGDLS and CDR2 YYNGEE. CDR3 DNA: TGTGCCAGCAGCGTAGCTACTAATCTCGGACAGGGTATTCAGCCCCAGCATTTT. It translates to CASSVATNLGQGIQPQHF. The complete variable domain, with remaining parts taken from reference TRBV9 and TRBJ1-5, reads DSGVTQTPKHLITATGQRVTLRCSPRSGDLSVYWYQQSLDQGLQFLIQYYNGEERAKGNILERFSAQQFPDLHSELNLSSLELGDSALYFCASSVATNLGQGIQPQHFGDGTRLSIL.

The CDR3 DNA reads TGCGCCAGCAGCCCCACCCCGGGACAGGGGGCGTCTGGCTACACCTTC. Protein: CASSPTPGQGASGYTF. This chain links TRBV5-1 with TRBJ1-2; TRBD1 matches at 12 bases. The CDR3 totals 16 residues. Germline CDR1 reads SGHRS; CDR2 reads YFSETQ. V was clipped by 4 bases and J by 7 bases; unmatched bases: 11.

V and J are TRBV10-2 and TRBJ2-7; D is unresolved. Germline V gene data show CDR1 as WSHSY and CDR2 as SAAADI. The V end was cut by 6 bases, the J end by 4 bases, with 10 bases between. The CDR3 loop spans 12 amino acids. The CDR3 is CASSAVGYEQYF. CDR3 sequence (DNA): TGCGCCAGCAGCGCAGTTGGATACGAGCAGTACTTC.